These T cell receptor beta chains were read from a single sample in a study of blood T cell repertoires in COVID-19. Sequencing was performed with immunoSEQ multiplex PCR; in TCRdb, only in-frame clones are kept and a portion is missing. The profile shows approximately 250,000 clones, approximately 86% of them singletons. Sequences were obtained from peripheral blood. These receptor sequences come from a young man with active or convalescent COVID-19. CDR3s include the opening cysteine and the closing phenylalanine or tryptophan. D genes are given only for firm matches. Part of the rows lack a size; the others show once, few, many or a class for expanded clones.

TRBJ1-2 | . | . | TRBV19 | CASSTGQGRGYTF | TGTGCCAGTAGTACAGGACAAGGGCGCGGCTACACCTTC
TRBJ1-2 | TRBD1 | . | TRBV10-1 | CASSVDRGAGYTF | TGCGCCAGCAGTGTCGACAGGGGGGCTGGCTACACCTTC
TRBJ1-1 | . | . | TRBV15 | CATSRDGQIGSEAFF | TGTGCCACCAGCAGAGATGGACAGATAGGCTCTGAAGCTTTCTTT
TRBJ1-2 | . | . | TRBV19 | CASSIGGNYGYTF | TGTGCCAGTAGTATCGGGGGTAACTATGGCTACACCTTC
TRBJ2-3 | TRBD2 | . | TRBV7-2 | CASSLGTSGSTDTQYF | TGTGCCAGCAGCTTAGGGACTAGCGGAAGCACAGATACGCAGTATTTT
TRBJ2-2 | . | . | TRBV9 | CASSVTHNTGELFF | TGTGCCAGCAGCGTAACTCACAACACCGGGGAGCTGTTTTTT
TRBJ1-2 | TRBD1 | . | TRBV6-4 | CASRDREGYTF | TGTGCCAGCAGGGACAGGGAGGGCTACACCTTC
TRBJ1-1 | TRBD1 | . | TRBV7-9 | CASRGGRTEAFF | TGTGCCAGCCGAGGGGGCAGGACTGAAGCTTTCTTT
TRBJ2-5 | TRBD1 | few | TRBV19 | CASSGTGVQETQYF | TGTGCCAGTAGTGGAACAGGGGTCCAAGAGACCCAGTACTTC
TRBJ2-1 | TRBD2 | . | TRBV7-8 | CASSISGPTYNEQFF | TGTGCCAGCAGCATTAGCGGGCCCACCTACAATGAGCAGTTCTTC
TRBJ1-1 | . | . | TRBV2 | CASSEEGGTEAFF | TGTGCCAGCAGTGAGGAAGGGGGCACTGAAGCTTTCTTT
TRBJ2-7 | . | . | TRBV3-1/TRBV3-2 | CASTRTAGSSEQYF | TGTGCCAGCACCCGGACGGCGGGGTCGTCCGAGCAGTACTTC
TRBJ2-1 | TRBD2 | . | TRBV11-3 | CASSDLASGGGNEQFF | TGTGCCAGCAGCGATCTTGCTAGCGGGGGTGGCAATGAGCAGTTCTTC
TRBJ1-1 | TRBD1 | . | TRBV7-8 | CASSLLTGVTEAFF | TGTGCCAGCAGCTTACTGACAGGGGTCACTGAAGCTTTCTTT
TRBJ1-3 | . | few | TRBV2 | CASTREGALGNTIYF | TGTGCCAGCACCCGCGAAGGGGCGCTTGGAAACACCATATATTTT
TRBJ2-2 | TRBD2 | . | TRBV11-3 | CATKPRSSGGAGRTGELFF | TGTGCCACCAAACCGAGGAGTAGCGGGGGGGCCGGTCGTACCGGGGAGCTGTTTTTT
TRBJ2-7 | . | . | TRBV4-1 | CASSQVIPGQSSYEQYF | TGCGCCAGCAGCCAAGTGATTCCGGGACAAAGCTCCTACGAGCAGTACTTC
TRBJ1-5 | . | few | TRBV19 | CASSIVRDSNQPQHF | TGTGCCAGTAGTATTGTCAGGGATAGCAATCAGCCCCAGCATTTT
TRBJ2-2 | TRBD1 | . | TRBV4-3 | CASSPGQRNTGELFF | TGCGCCAGCAGCCCGGGACAGAGAAACACCGGGGAGCTGTTTTTT
TRBJ2-5 | . | . | TRBV4-3 | CASSQVGGRETQYF | TGCGCCAGCAGCCAAGTGGGGGGGCGGGAGACCCAGTACTTC
TRBJ1-5 | . | . | TRBV5-5 | CASGQKNQPQHF | TGTGCCAGCGGTCAGAAAAATCAGCCCCAGCATTTT
TRBJ2-1 | TRBD2 | . | TRBV5-8 | CASSFFRTSGINEQFF | TGTGCCAGCAGCTTTTTCAGGACTAGCGGGATCAATGAGCAGTTCTTC
TRBJ1-2 | . | . | TRBV6-2/TRBV6-3 | CASSDGGRDGYTF | TGTGCCAGCAGTGACGGCGGCAGGGATGGCTACACCTTC